This TCR beta chain originates from a study of control samples from healthy donors and cancer patients. This clone was detected a few times. Generated by immunoSEQ multiplex PCR, the TCRdb table keeps only in-frame clones and is missing some. The repertoire has 100,000 to 150,000 clones, roughly 92% of them found once; the top ten carry about 5.5%. The TCR originated in a man aged 18 to 30 in good health. Sequencing was performed on blood.

The CDR3 loop reads CAWRGQGGFLPQHF. CDR3 sequence (DNA): TGTGCCTGGAGAGGACAGGGGGGGTTCTTACCCCAGCATTTT. The chain links TRBV30 to TRBJ1-5; 10 bases match TRBD1. The junction had 9 bases not matched to a gene; V was cut back by 3 bases and J by 10 bases. The germline V gene has CDR1 GTSNPN and CDR2 SVGIG (reference sequence). The CDR3 contains 14 residues.